The 27 T cell receptor beta chains below all came from one sample that was sequenced in a study of blood T cell repertoires in COVID-19. Libraries were prepared by immunoSEQ multiplex PCR; TCRdb keeps only in-frame clonotypes and omits some of them. The sample records 470,000 or so clones, more than 85% being singletons. The material sequenced was peripheral blood. These receptors were taken from a woman between 25 and 40 years old with acute or convalescent COVID-19.

The V gene is TRBV7-2, the J gene TRBJ2-2; tentatively, D is TRBD2 (5 bases). Germline V gene data show CDR1 as SGHTA and CDR2 as FQGNSA. The CDR3 runs 16 residues. V lost 1 base to trimming and J lost 1 base, with 10 bases between them. CDR3 DNA: TGTGCCAGCAGCTTAGTAGCGACTGTGAACACCGGGGAGCTGTTTTTT. Translation: CASSLVATVNTGELFF.

The V gene is TRBV19, the J gene TRBJ2-7; 8 bases fit TRBD2. The germline gives CDR1 LNHDA, CDR2 SQIVND (reference sequence). The junction had 5 bases not matched to a gene; V was cut back by 5 bases and J by 2 bases. CDR3 length: 14 amino acids. The CDR3 DNA follows: TGTGCCAGTAGTTATGCGGGGGGAACCTACGAGCAGTACTTC. It codes for CASSYAGGTYEQYF.

V gene TRBV12-5 combines with J gene TRBJ2-5; D perhaps matches TRBD2 (6 bases). The germline V gene has CDR1 LGHNT and CDR2 FRNRAP. This CDR3 has 16 amino acids. With 0 bases removed from V and 5 bases from J, the gap between germline ends came to 16 bases. The CDR3 reads CASGLVLGGQWETQYF. The CDR3 DNA reads as TGTGCTAGTGGTTTGGTACTCGGGGGTCAGTGGGAGACCCAGTACTTC.

V is TRBV7-2 and J is TRBJ2-6; TRBD1 matches at 12 bases. The CDR3 has 19 residues. The trim removed 1 base at V and 2 bases at J, leaving 6 bases unmatched. Germline V gene sequence: CDR1 SGHTA, CDR2 FQGNSA. The CDR3 loop reads CASSLVGTGGSAGANVLTF. CDR3 nucleotide sequence: TGTGCCAGCAGCTTAGTTGGGACAGGGGGCTCGGCTGGGGCCAACGTCCTGACTTTC.

V is TRBV6-5 and J is TRBJ1-3; tentative D call: TRBD1 (6 bases). Germline CDR1 and CDR2: MNHEY and SVGAGI. V lost 0 bases, J lost 4 bases, and 10 bases lay in between. CDR3 length equals 15 residues. As DNA, the CDR3 is TGTGCCAGCAGTTACTCACAGGGACGAGGAAACACCATATATTTT. Translated: CASSYSQGRGNTIYF.

The sample holds a few counts of this clone. The rearrangement uses TRBV25-1 and TRBJ2-1; tentatively, D is TRBD2 (6 bases). CDR3 length: 14 amino acids. Per the germline V gene, CDR1 is MGHDK and CDR2 is SYGVNS. Trimming stripped 5 bases from V and 8 bases from J, with 16 bases between. CDR3 amino acids: CASSRPKAGDEQFF. The CDR3 DNA reads as TGTGCCAGCAGTAGGCCCAAAGCGGGCGATGAGCAGTTCTTC.

This chain joins TRBV9 and TRBJ1-2, with 9 bases matching TRBD1. J gave up 7 bases and V 3 bases, and 7 bases lay outside the gene matches. This CDR3 has 14 amino acids. Germline values: CDR1 SGDLS, CDR2 YYNGEE. CDR3 sequence: CASSGTGGPFGYTF. The DNA for the CDR3 is TGTGCCAGCAGCGGAACAGGGGGCCCGTTTGGCTACACCTTC. The full variable domain, its missing parts supplied by reference TRBV9 and TRBJ1-2, is DSGVTQTPKHLITATGQRVTLRCSPRSGDLSVYWYQQSLDQGLQFLIQYYNGEERAKGNILERFSAQQFPDLHSELNLSSLELGDSALYFCASSGTGGPFGYTFGSGTRLTVV.

The genes are TRBV5-1 and TRBJ1-1; no firm D call. Trimming took off 7 bases at V and 4 bases at J, with 11 bases between the two ends. Per germline, CDR1 SGHRS and CDR2 YFSETQ. The CDR3 totals 12 residues. As DNA, the CDR3 is TGCGCCAGCCCCCCTCCTCCCACTGAAGCTTTCTTT. Translating gives CASPPPPTEAFF.

The genes are TRBV19 and TRBJ2-7, with 9 bases matching TRBD1. CDR3 length: 16 amino acids. The J segment lost 5 bases and the V segment lost 6 bases, leaving 14 bases of the junction unmatched. The germline gives CDR1 LNHDA, CDR2 SQIVND (reference sequence). The CDR3 loop is CASSRDGGQGSNEQYF. The CDR3 bases are TGTGCCAGTAGCCGCGACGGGGGACAGGGTAGCAACGAGCAGTACTTC.

The chain links TRBV29-1 to TRBJ2-7; 11 bases are shared with TRBD1. J gave up 7 bases and V 6 bases, and 14 bases lay outside the gene matches. CDR1 and CDR2 from the germline V gene are SQVTM and ANQGSEA. The CDR3 has 15 amino acids. The CDR3 sequence is CSVKLGTGGTREQYF. The CDR3 nucleotides are TGCAGCGTGAAACTAGGGACAGGGGGGACGCGGGAGCAGTACTTC.

V is TRBV9 and J is TRBJ2-1, with TRBD2 as a possible D gene (6 bases). The ends were cut back, 0 bases at V and 0 bases at J, with 10 bases in the middle. The CDR3 contains 16 residues. The germline V gene encodes CDR1 SGDLS and CDR2 YYNGEE. In DNA, the CDR3 is TGTGCCAGCAGCGTAGACTCCGGGAGCTCCTACAATGAGCAGTTCTTC. Encoded protein: CASSVDSGSSYNEQFF. Drawing the rest from reference TRBV9 and TRBJ2-1, the complete variable domain is DSGVTQTPKHLITATGQRVTLRCSPRSGDLSVYWYQQSLDQGLQFLIQYYNGEERAKGNILERFSAQQFPDLHSELNLSSLELGDSALYFCASSVDSGSSYNEQFFGPGTRLTVL.

V gene TRBV18 combines with J gene TRBJ2-5, with 9 bases identical to TRBD1. This CDR3 region has 14 residues. Germline trimming cut 3 bases from V and 5 bases from J; bases unmatched to any gene: 4. Germline V gene data show CDR1 as KGHSH and CDR2 as LQKENI. CDR3 in DNA: TGTGCCAGCTCACCCAACAGGGGGCAGGAGACCCAGTACTTC. This gives the protein CASSPNRGQETQYF.

The chain is built from TRBV28 and TRBJ1-2; D is uncertain. Germline lookup yields CDR1 MDHEN and CDR2 SYDVKM. The CDR3 consists of 15 residues. Trimming removed 5 bases at V and 7 bases at J, with 20 bases between. CDR3: CASSRLQTTAGGYTF. The CDR3 DNA reads as TGTGCCAGCAGTCGATTACAGACCACAGCGGGTGGCTACACCTTC.

J is TRBJ2-2 and V is TRBV7-9, with 10 bases that match TRBD2. There are 14 residues in the CDR3. CDR1 is SEHNR and CDR2 is FQNEAQ in the germline V gene (reference sequence). The V segment lost 4 bases and the J segment 6 bases; nucleotides outside the gene matches: 2. The CDR3, as DNA: TGTGCCAGCAGCTCCGGGACTAGCGCCGGGGAGCTGTTTTTT. Its protein is CASSSGTSAGELFF. The full variable domain, with the rest looked up from reference TRBV7-9 and TRBJ2-2, is DTGVSQNPRHKITKRGQNVTFRCDPISEHNRLYWYRQTLGQGPEFLTYFQNEAQLEKSRLLSDRFSAERPKGSFSTLEIQRTEQGDSAMYLCASSSGTSAGELFFGEGSRLTVL.

The chain links TRBV18 to TRBJ1-4; D gene uncertain. The CDR3 consists of 14 residues. CDR1 is KGHSH, CDR2 LQKENI, per germline. V was trimmed by 1 base and J by 3 bases, leaving 6 bases between them. Here the CDR3 DNA reads TGTGCCAGCTCACCACAGCCTGCTAATGAAAAACTGTTTTTT. Translation gives CASSPQPANEKLFF.

This clone turned up a few times. The chain uses TRBV6-1 and TRBJ1-1, with TRBD1 matching 7 bases. Trimming cost V 2 bases and J 1 base; bases outside gene matches: 7. CDR1 MNHNS and CDR2 SASEGT come from the germline V gene. This CDR3 has 16 residues. In DNA, the CDR3 is TGTGCCAGCAGTGAACGTTTACAGGGGCGGAACACTGAAGCTTTCTTT. Its protein is CASSERLQGRNTEAFF.

The chain links TRBV13 to TRBJ2-5, with D perhaps matching TRBD1 (6 bases). This CDR3 has 14 amino acids. Trimming took 5 bases from V and 5 from J, leaving 15 bases between them. Germline CDR1 PRHDT, CDR2 FYEKMQ (reference sequence). The CDR3 is CASSITQGRETQYF. The CDR3 region has the DNA TGTGCCAGCAGCATAACACAGGGTAGGGAGACCCAGTACTTC.

This chain connects TRBV6-5 to TRBJ2-1, with a possible D match to TRBD2 (6 bases). Germline values: CDR1 MNHEY, CDR2 SVGAGI. Trimming removed 7 bases from V and 10 bases from J, with 20 bases in between. This CDR3 spans 14 amino acids. CDR3 DNA sequence: TGTGCCAGCAAACGCCCGGGGACTCCAGTAGAGCAGTTCTTC. It codes for CASKRPGTPVEQFF.

The rearrangement links TRBV2 to TRBJ2-7; a weak D match, TRBD1 (6 bases). CDR1 is SNHLY, CDR2 FYNNEI, per germline. The CDR3 loop spans 13 amino acids. Deletions cut 3 bases from V and 7 bases from J, with 13 bases between. CDR3 coding DNA: TGTGCCAGCAGTGACAGGGGCCTTAAGGAGCAGTACTTC. It is translated as CASSDRGLKEQYF. Together with reference TRBV2 and TRBJ2-7, the CDR3 gives the full variable domain: EPEVTQTPSHQVTQMGQEVILRCVPISNHLYFYWYRQILGQKVEFLVSFYNNEISEKSEIFDDQFSVERPDGSNFTLKIRSTKLEDSAMYFCASSDRGLKEQYFGPGTRLTVT.

V and J are TRBV11-2 and TRBJ2-1; 12 bases are a match to TRBD2. V lost 5 bases to trimming and J lost 0 bases; unmatched junction nucleotides: 8. The CDR3 is 18 amino acids. Germline V gene data show CDR1 as SGHAT and CDR2 as FQNNGV. The CDR3 DNA follows: TGTGCCAGCAGCCCAAGACTAGCGGGGGTCCCCTCCTACAATGAGCAGTTCTTC. Translating gives CASSPRLAGVPSYNEQFF.

The chain employs TRBV5-1 and TRBJ2-3; TRBD2 agrees at 9 bases. The V gene's germline CDR1 is SGHRS and CDR2 YFSETQ. The CDR3 extends over 18 amino acids. Trimming took 5 bases from V and 1 from J; bases not matched to a gene: 14. The CDR3 DNA is TGCGCCAGCAGACAACTAGCGGGTCTTGAAGTGGGCACAGATACGCAGTATTTT. It specifies CASRQLAGLEVGTDTQYF.

The chain recombines TRBV20-1 with TRBJ2-3, with unresolved D. Trimming removed 3 bases from V and 5 bases from J, with 9 bases in between. Germline CDR1 is DFQATT and CDR2 is SNEGSKA (reference sequence). This CDR3 contains 12 residues. The CDR3 is CSASVAEDTQYF. DNA of the CDR3: TGCAGTGCTAGTGTAGCAGAAGATACGCAGTATTTT.

Only one count was recorded for this clone. V and J are TRBV7-2 and TRBJ2-5; D perhaps matches TRBD2 (5 bases). The germline V and J ends were trimmed by 3 bases and 2 bases, with 13 bases remaining between them. Germline assignment: CDR1 SGHTA and CDR2 FQGNSA. This CDR3 is 15 amino acids long. The DNA of the CDR3 is TGTGCCAGCAGCTTCCCCCCCGGGGTGCAAGAGACCCAGTACTTC. Translation: CASSFPPGVQETQYF.

The chain joins TRBV10-3 to TRBJ2-5; 7 positions match TRBD2. Germline lookup yields CDR1 ENHRY and CDR2 SYGVKD. The CDR3 extends over 16 amino acids. V lost 2 bases and J lost 5; bases outside the gene matches: 11. The CDR3 DNA reads as TGTGCCATCAGTGAGCCGATCCGGGGGGAGTGGGAGACCCAGTACTTC. Encoded protein: CAISEPIRGEWETQYF.

This sequence joins TRBV4-2 and TRBJ1-4, with D possibly being TRBD1 (6 bases). In germline, CDR1 is LGHNA, CDR2 YNFKEQ. V lost 1 base, J lost 4 bases, and 10 bases lay in between. CDR3 length equals 15 residues. The CDR3 loop is CASSQASGVNEKLFF. CDR3 coding DNA: TGTGCCAGCAGCCAAGCCTCAGGGGTTAATGAAAAACTGTTTTTT.

V and J are TRBV13 and TRBJ1-3; D is ambiguous. The V gene lost 0 bases and the J gene lost 0 bases, with 9 bases spanning the gap. Germline V CDR1 and CDR2: PRHDT, FYEKMQ (reference sequence). The CDR3 extends over 16 amino acids. The chain's CDR3 is CASSLGSGTSGNTIYF. The CDR3 nucleotides read TGTGCCAGCAGCTTAGGGTCAGGAACCTCTGGAAACACCATATATTTT.

The CDR3 here is CASSSRKRERETQYF. The CDR3 DNA follows: TGTGCCAGCAGCTCCCGGAAACGGGAACGAGAGACCCAGTACTTC. The chain links TRBV28 to TRBJ2-5; D is perhaps TRBD2 (5 bases). Per the germline V gene, CDR1 is MDHEN and CDR2 is SYDVKM. The CDR3 is made up of 15 amino acids. Trimming took 6 bases from V and 4 from J, leaving 18 bases between them.